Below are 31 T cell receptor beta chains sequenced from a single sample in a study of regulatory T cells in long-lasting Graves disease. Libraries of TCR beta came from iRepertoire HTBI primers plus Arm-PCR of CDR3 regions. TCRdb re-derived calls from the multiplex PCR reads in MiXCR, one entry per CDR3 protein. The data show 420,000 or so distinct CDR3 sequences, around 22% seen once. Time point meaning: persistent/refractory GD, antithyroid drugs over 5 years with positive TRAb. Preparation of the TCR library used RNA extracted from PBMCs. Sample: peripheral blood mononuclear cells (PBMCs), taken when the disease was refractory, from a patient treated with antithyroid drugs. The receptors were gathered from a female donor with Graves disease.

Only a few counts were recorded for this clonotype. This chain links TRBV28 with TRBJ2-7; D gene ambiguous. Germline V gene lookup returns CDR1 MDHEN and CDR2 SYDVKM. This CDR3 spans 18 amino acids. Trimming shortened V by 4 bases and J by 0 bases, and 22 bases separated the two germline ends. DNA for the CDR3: TGTGCCAGCAGTTCTGTTACCGGTGGGCGGCCCAGCTCCTACGAGCAGTACTTC. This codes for CASSSVTGGRPSSYEQYF.

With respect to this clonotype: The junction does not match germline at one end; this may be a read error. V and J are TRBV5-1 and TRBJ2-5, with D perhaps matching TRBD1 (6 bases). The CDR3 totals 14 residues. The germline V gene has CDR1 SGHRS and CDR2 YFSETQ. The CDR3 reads CASSPTGKQGTQYF. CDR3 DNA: TGCGCCAGCAGCCCAACAGGGAAACAAGGGACCCAGTACTTC.

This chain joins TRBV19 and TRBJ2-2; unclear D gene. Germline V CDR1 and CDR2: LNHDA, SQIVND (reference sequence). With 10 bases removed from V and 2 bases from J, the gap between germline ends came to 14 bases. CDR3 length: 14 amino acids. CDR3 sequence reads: CATHPPVNTGELFF. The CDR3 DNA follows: TGTGCCACCCACCCCCCCGTAAACACCGGGGAGCTGTTTTTT. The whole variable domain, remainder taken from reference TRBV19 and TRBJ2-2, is DGGITQSPKYLFRKEGQNVTLSCEQNLNHDAMYWYRQDPGQGLRLIYYSQIVNDFQKGDIAEGYSVSREKKESFPLTVTSAQKNPTAFYLCATHPPVNTGELFFGEGSRLTVL.

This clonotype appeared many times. The CDR3 DNA reads as TGTGCCAGCAGTGAGAACCTTAATGAAAAACTGTTTTTT. Translating it yields CASSENLNEKLFF. This chain joins TRBV2 and TRBJ1-4, with no clear D. The germline CDR1 and CDR2 sequences are SNHLY and FYNNEI. V lost 3 bases and J 4 bases, leaving 6 bases between the germline ends. The CDR3 is 13 residues long.

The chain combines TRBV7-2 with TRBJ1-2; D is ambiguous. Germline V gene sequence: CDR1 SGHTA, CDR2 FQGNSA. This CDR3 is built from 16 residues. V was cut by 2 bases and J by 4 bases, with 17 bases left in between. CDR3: CASSLTRGREGYGYTF. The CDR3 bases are TGTGCCAGCAGCTTAACGCGTGGACGGGAGGGCTATGGCTACACCTTC.

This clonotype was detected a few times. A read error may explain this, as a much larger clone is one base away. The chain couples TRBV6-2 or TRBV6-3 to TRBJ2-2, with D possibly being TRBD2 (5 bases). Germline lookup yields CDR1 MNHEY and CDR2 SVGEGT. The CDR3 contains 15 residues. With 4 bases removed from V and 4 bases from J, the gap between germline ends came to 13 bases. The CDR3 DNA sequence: TGTGCCAGCAGTTTGATTAGCGCGCGCACCGGGGAGCTGTTTTTT. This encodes CASSLISARTGELFF.

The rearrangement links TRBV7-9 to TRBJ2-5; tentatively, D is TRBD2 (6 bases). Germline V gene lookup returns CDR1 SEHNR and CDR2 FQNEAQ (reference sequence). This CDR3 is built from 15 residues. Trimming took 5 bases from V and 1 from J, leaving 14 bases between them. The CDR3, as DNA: TGTGCCAGCAGCCCCCCCGGGGGACTCCAAGAGACCCAGTACTTC. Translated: CASSPPGGLQETQYF.

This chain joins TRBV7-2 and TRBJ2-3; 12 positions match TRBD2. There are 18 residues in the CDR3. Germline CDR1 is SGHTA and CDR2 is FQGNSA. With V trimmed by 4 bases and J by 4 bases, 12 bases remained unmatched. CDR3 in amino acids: CASSSRGLAGQGSDTQYF. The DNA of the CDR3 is TGTGCCAGCAGCTCCCGGGGACTAGCGGGCCAGGGCTCAGATACGCAGTATTTT.

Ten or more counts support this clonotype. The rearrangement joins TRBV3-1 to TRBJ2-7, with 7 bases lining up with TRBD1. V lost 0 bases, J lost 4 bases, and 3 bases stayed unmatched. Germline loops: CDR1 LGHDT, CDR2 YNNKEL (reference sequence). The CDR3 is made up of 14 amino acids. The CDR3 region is CASSQDPTGYEQYF. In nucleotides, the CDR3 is TGTGCCAGCAGCCAAGATCCGACAGGGTACGAGCAGTACTTC.

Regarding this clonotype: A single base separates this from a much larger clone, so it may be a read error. In DNA, the CDR3 is TGTGCCAGCAGTTCCCTGACAGGGGTCCTGCGAGAGACCCGGTACTTC. Translation gives CASSSLTGVLRETRYF. The chain is built from TRBV28 and TRBJ2-5; 8 bases are shared with TRBD1. There are 16 residues in the CDR3. Germline CDR1 and CDR2: MDHEN and SYDVKM.

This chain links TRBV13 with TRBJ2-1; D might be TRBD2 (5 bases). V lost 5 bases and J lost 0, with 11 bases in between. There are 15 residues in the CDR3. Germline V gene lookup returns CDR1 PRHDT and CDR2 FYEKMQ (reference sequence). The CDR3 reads CASSLRVSSYNEQFF. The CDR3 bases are TGTGCCAGCAGCCTGCGGGTTAGCTCCTACAATGAGCAGTTCTTC.

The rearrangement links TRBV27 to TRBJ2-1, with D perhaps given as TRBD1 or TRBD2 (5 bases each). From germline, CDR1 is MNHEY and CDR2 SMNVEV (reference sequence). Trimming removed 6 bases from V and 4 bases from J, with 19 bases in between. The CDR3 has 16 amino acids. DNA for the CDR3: TGTGCCAGCAGACCCCGGGGCCGGAGACCTTACAATGAGCAGTTCTTC. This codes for CASRPRGRRPYNEQFF.

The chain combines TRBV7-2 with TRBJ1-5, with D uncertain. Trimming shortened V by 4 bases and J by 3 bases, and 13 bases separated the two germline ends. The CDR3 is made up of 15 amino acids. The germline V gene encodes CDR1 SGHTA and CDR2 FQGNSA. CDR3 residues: CASSSDGGNNQPQHF. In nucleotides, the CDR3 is TGTGCCAGCAGCTCGGACGGAGGGAACAATCAGCCCCAGCATTTT.

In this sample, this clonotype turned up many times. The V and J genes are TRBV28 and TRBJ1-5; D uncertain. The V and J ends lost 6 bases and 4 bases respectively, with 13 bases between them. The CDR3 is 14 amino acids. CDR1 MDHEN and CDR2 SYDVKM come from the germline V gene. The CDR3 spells CASSKTPLNQPQHF. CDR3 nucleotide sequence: TGTGCCAGCAGCAAAACTCCCCTAAATCAGCCCCAGCATTTT.

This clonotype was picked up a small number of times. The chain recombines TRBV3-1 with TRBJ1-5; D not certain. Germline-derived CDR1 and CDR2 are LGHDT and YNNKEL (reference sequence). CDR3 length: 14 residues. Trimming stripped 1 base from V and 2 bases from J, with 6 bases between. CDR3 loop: CASSQGTGNQPQHF. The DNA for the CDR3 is TGTGCCAGCAGCCAAGGGACGGGCAATCAGCCCCAGCATTTT.

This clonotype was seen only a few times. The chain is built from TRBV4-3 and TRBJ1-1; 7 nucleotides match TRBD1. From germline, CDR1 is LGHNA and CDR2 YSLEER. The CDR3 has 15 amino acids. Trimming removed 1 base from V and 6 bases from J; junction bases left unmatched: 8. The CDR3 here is CASSQGSRGYAEAFF. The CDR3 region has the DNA TGCGCCAGCAGCCAAGGGTCCAGGGGGTACGCTGAAGCTTTCTTT.

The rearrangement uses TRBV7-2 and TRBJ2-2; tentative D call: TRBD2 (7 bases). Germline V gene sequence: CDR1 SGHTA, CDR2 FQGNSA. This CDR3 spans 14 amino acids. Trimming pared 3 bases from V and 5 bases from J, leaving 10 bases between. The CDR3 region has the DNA TGTGCCAGCAGCTTTCGGGGGGCAACCGGGGAGCTGTTTTTT. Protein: CASSFRGATGELFF.

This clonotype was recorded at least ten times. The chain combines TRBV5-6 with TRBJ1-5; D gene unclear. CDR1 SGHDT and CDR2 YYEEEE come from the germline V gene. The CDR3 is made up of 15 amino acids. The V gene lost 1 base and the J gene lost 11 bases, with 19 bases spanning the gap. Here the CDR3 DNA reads TGTGCCAGCAGCTTGTCGGAACAAGCCGGATTGGCCCAGCATTTT. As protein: CASSLSEQAGLAQHF.

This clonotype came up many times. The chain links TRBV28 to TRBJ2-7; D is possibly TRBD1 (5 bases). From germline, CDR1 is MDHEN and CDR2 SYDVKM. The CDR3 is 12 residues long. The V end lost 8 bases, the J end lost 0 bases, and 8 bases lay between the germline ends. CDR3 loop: CASLRDSYEQYF. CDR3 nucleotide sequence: TGTGCCAGCCTCAGGGACTCCTACGAGCAGTACTTC. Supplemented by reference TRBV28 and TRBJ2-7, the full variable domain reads DVKVTQSSRYLVKRTGEKVFLECVQDMDHENMFWYRQDPGLGLRLIYFSYDVKMKEKGDIPEGYSVSREKKERFSLILESASTNQTSMYLCASLRDSYEQYFGPGTRLTVT.

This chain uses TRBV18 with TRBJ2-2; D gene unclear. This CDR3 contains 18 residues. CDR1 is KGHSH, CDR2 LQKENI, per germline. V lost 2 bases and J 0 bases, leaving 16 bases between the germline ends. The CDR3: CASSPLGPTSSNTGELFF. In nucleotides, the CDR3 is TGTGCCAGCTCACCATTAGGGCCAACATCCTCGAACACCGGGGAGCTGTTTTTT.

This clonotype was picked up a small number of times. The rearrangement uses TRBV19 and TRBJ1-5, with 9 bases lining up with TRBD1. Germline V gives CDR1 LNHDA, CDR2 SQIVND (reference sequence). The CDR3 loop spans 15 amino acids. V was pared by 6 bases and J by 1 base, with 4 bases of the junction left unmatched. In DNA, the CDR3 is TGTGCCAGTAGCATTGGACAGGGGAGCAATCAGCCCCAGCATTTT. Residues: CASSIGQGSNQPQHF.

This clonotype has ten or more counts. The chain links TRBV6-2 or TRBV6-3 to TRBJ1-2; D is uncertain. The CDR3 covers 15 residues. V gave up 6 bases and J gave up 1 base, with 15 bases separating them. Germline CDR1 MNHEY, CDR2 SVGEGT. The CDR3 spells CASRSPTRLNYGYTF. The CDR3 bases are TGTGCCAGCAGGAGCCCAACACGGCTTAACTATGGCTACACCTTC.

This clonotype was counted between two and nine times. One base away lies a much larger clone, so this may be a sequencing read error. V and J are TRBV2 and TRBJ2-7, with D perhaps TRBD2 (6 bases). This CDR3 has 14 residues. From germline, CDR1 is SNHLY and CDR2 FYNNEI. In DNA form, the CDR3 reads TGTGCCAGCAGTGAGTCTAGCGCCGTCTACGAGCAGTGCTTC. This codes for CASSESSAVYEQCF.

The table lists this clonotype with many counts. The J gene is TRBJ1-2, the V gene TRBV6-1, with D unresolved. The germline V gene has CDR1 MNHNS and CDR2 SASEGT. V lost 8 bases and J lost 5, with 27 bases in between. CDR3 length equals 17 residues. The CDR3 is CASAEYGGPKDFYGYTF. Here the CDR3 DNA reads TGTGCCAGCGCCGAGTACGGCGGTCCTAAGGATTTTTATGGCTACACCTTC.

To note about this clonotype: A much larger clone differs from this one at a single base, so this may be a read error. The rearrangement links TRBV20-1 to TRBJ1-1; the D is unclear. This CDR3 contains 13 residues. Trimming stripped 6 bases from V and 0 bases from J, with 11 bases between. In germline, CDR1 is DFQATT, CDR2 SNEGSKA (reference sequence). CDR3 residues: CSAPKTMNTEAFF. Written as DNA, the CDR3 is TGCAGTGCACCTAAAACAATGAACACTGAAGCTTTCTTT.

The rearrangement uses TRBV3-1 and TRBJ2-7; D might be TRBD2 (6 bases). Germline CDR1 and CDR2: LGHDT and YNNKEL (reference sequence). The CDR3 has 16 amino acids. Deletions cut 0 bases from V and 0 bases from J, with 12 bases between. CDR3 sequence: CASSQDVGGLSYEQYF. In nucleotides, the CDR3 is TGTGCCAGCAGCCAAGATGTCGGGGGACTCTCCTACGAGCAGTACTTC.

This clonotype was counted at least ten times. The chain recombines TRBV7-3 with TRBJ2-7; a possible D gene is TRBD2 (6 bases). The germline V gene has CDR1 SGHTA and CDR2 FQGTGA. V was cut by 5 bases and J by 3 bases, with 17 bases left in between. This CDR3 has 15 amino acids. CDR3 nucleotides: TGTGCCAGCAGCCCAGCCGCGGGAAGGGTCTACGAGCAGTACTTC. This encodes CASSPAAGRVYEQYF.

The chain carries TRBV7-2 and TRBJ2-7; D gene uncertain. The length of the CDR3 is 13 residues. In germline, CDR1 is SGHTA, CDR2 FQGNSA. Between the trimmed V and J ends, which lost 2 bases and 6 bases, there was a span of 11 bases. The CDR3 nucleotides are TGTGCCAGCAGCTTAAAGGCCGGAACCGAGCAGTACTTC. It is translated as CASSLKAGTEQYF.

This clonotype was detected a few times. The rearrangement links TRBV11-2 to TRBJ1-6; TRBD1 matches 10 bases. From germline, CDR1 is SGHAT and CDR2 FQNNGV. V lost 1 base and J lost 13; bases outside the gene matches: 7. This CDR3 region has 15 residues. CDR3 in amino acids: CASSLGGGQGFPLHF. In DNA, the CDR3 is TGTGCCAGCAGCTTAGGAGGGGGACAGGGGTTCCCCCTCCACTTT.

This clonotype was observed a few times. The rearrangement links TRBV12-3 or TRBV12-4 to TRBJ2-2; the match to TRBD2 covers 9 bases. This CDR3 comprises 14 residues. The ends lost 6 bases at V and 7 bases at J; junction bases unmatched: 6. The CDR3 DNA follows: TGTGCCAGCAGCATAGCGGGAGTTAACGGGGAGCTGTTTTTT. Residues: CASSIAGVNGELFF.

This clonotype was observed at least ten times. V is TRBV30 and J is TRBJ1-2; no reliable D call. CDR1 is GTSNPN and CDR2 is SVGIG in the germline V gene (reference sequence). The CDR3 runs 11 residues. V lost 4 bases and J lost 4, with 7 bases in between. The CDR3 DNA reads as TGTGCCTGGAAGACGTCCTATGGCTACACCTTC. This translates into CAWKTSYGYTF.